This record covers a single T cell receptor (beta chain). Sequenced by immunoSEQ multiplex PCR; TCRdb stores in-frame clones only, minus some. The sample consists of about 300,000 clones, roughly 86% of them appearing once. The V gene end was trimmed by 4 bases and the J gene end by 3 bases; junction bases not matched to a gene: 6. Germline CDR1 is MGHRA and CDR2 is YSYEKL. The CDR3 loop spans 15 amino acids. Seattle enrolled patients during active infection and tracked them longitudinally. The sample is drawn from a study of blood T cell repertoires in COVID-19. The wider study: There were acute and convalescent COVID-19 samples, and they came from the United States, Italy and Spain. In each case, the material was cDNA or gDNA derived from T cells, B-cell-depleted T cells, or PBMCs.

The sequence came from a woman in her 30s with COVID-19, enrolled during active disease. The sample comprised peripheral blood. The chain is built from TRBV4-1 and TRBJ2-3, with 8 bases matching TRBD1. DNA of the CDR3: TGCGCCAGCAGCCTTCGGGACAGGTCTACAGATACGCAGTATTTT. Translated, it gives CASSLRDRSTDTQYF.